The 24 T cell receptor beta chains below all came from one sample that was sequenced in a study of identical twins. TCRdb used MiXCR to reprocess the 5' RACE reads, holding one entry per CDR3 protein. The sample lists hundreds of thousands of distinct CDR3 sequences, about 18% occurring once. The same data also went into a second study, on T cells expressing NK-cell markers.

Sequencing was carried out using PBMCs. The receptors originated from a woman under 30 in good health.

This clonotype has a handful of counts. The chain uses TRBV7-8 and TRBJ2-5; weak D call: TRBD2 (6 bases). This CDR3 has 13 residues. Germline CDR1 reads SGHVS; CDR2 reads FQNEAQ. Trimming left V 5 bases short and J 4 bases short, with 11 bases between. Here the CDR3 reads CASSRDSGETQYF. As DNA, the CDR3 is TGTGCCAGCAGCCGGGACTCTGGAGAGACCCAGTACTTC. Full variable domain (rest looked up from reference TRBV7-8 and TRBJ2-5): GAGVSQSPRYKVAKRGQDVALRCDPISGHVSLFWYQQALGQGPEFLTYFQNEAQLDKSGLPSDRFFAERPEGSVSTLKIQRTQQEDSAVYLCASSRDSGETQYFGPGTRLLVL.

The rearrangement links TRBV5-1 to TRBJ2-3, with TRBD1 as a possible D gene (5 bases). CDR1 and CDR2 (germline): SGHRS, YFSETQ. This CDR3 comprises 15 residues. Trimming cost V 0 bases and J 6 bases, with 14 bases left between them. The CDR3: CASSLETGGYDTQYF. The CDR3 region has the DNA TGCGCCAGCAGCTTGGAAACAGGCGGATATGATACGCAGTATTTT.

The chain carries TRBV12-3 or TRBV12-4 and TRBJ2-4, with D possibly TRBD2 on 6 matching bases. V dropped 7 bases and J dropped 1 base, with 11 bases sitting between them. The CDR3 totals 14 residues. For the CDR3, the DNA is TGTGCCAGCACCAACCGGGGGGCCAAAAACATTCAGTACTTC. It encodes CASTNRGAKNIQYF.

A few counts support this clonotype. J is TRBJ2-5 and V is TRBV10-3; perhaps TRBD2 as D (6 bases). CDR3 length equals 15 residues. Germline-derived CDR1 and CDR2 are ENHRY and SYGVKD. Trimming stripped 2 bases from V and 0 bases from J, with 10 bases between. CDR3 nucleotides: TGTGCCATCAGTGAGCCAGGGACTTACCAAGAGACCCAGTACTTC. This encodes CAISEPGTYQETQYF.

The chain couples TRBV11-2 to TRBJ2-1; 9 positions agree with TRBD2. This CDR3 contains 15 residues. Germline CDR1 reads SGHAT; CDR2 reads FQNNGV. Unmatched junction bases numbered 7, after V lost 1 base and J lost 9 bases. This chain's CDR3 is CASSLVSGGIFEQFF. In DNA, the CDR3 is TGTGCCAGCAGCTTAGTTAGCGGGGGTATCTTTGAGCAGTTCTTC.

The table lists this clonotype with a few counts. The V gene is TRBV5-1, the J gene TRBJ2-1, with a tentative D call TRBD2 (6 bases). V gave up 4 bases and J gave up 11 bases, with 16 bases separating them. Germline CDR1 and CDR2: SGHRS and YFSETQ. There are 13 residues in the CDR3. In DNA form, the CDR3 reads TGCGCCAGCAGCCCAGGACTAAATGAAAAGCAGTTCTTC. This translates into CASSPGLNEKQFF.

The V and J genes are TRBV6-2 or TRBV6-3 and TRBJ2-7; D gene uncertain. The V end was cut by 4 bases, the J end by 5 bases, with 15 bases between. Germline loops: CDR1 MNHEY, CDR2 SVGEGT. There are 14 residues in the CDR3. Written as DNA, the CDR3 is TGTGCCAGCAGTTCTCCTTATCGGGCGGACGAGCAGTACTTC. Its translation: CASSSPYRADEQYF.

This sequence joins TRBV27 and TRBJ2-3, with D maybe TRBD2 (6 bases). CDR3 length: 14 residues. Trimming pared 3 bases from V and 3 bases from J, leaving 10 bases between. Germline assignment: CDR1 MNHEY and CDR2 SMNVEV (reference sequence). The CDR3 is CASSFYGGTDTQYF. CDR3 DNA sequence: TGTGCCAGCAGTTTTTACGGGGGAACAGATACGCAGTATTTT.

The genes are TRBV6-1 and TRBJ2-7; maybe TRBD2 (6 bases). This CDR3 comprises 15 residues. V was trimmed by 7 bases and J by 3 bases, leaving 19 bases between them. Germline V gene lookup returns CDR1 MNHNS and CDR2 SASEGT. The CDR3 spells CASIGQISGNYEQYF. The CDR3 DNA follows: TGTGCCAGCATAGGTCAAATTAGCGGAAACTACGAGCAGTACTTC.

This clonotype came up many times. The chain uses TRBV11-2 and TRBJ1-1; tentatively, D is TRBD1 (5 bases). The germline V gene has CDR1 SGHAT and CDR2 FQNNGV. The CDR3 runs to 15 residues. Trimming cost V 3 bases and J 5 bases, with 16 bases left between them. CDR3 amino acids: CASSFPFGGRTEAFF. Written as DNA, the CDR3 is TGTGCCAGCAGCTTTCCGTTTGGGGGGAGGACTGAAGCTTTCTTT.

The J gene is TRBJ1-1, the V gene TRBV12-3 or TRBV12-4; D gene unclear. V was pared by 8 bases and J by 4 bases, with 17 bases between. This CDR3 region has 14 residues. DNA of the CDR3: TGTGCCAGCCCGCGCGAATATGGGAGCACTGAAGCTTTCTTT. Translation: CASPREYGSTEAFF.

The table lists this clonotype with a few counts. V and J are TRBV15 and TRBJ2-3, with D possibly being TRBD1 (5 bases). The CDR3 is made up of 18 amino acids. The germline V gene has CDR1 LNHNV and CDR2 YYDKDF (reference sequence). V dropped 0 bases and J dropped 0 bases, with 16 bases sitting between them. For the CDR3, the DNA is TGTGCCACCAGCAGAGAAATCCCAGGACAAAGGAGCACAGATACGCAGTATTTT. Translation: CATSREIPGQRSTDTQYF.

CDR3: CASSYTNSYNEQFF. DNA for the CDR3: TGTGCCAGCAGCTACACGAATTCCTACAATGAGCAGTTCTTC. The chain carries TRBV7-9 and TRBJ2-1; D not certain. CDR3 length: 14 residues. Trimming removed 4 bases at V and 1 base at J, with 8 bases between. Germline CDR1 is SEHNR and CDR2 is FQNEAQ (reference sequence).

This clonotype appeared a few times. The chain is built from TRBV5-5 and TRBJ1-2; the match to TRBD1 covers 7 bases. Germline V CDR1 and CDR2: SGHKS, YYEKEE (reference sequence). The CDR3 covers 15 residues. V shed 4 bases and J 4 bases; nucleotides not matched to a gene: 10. CDR3 nucleotide sequence: TGTGCCAGCAGCCAGAGCACAGGGGCGGGCTATGGCTACACCTTC. As protein: CASSQSTGAGYGYTF.

This clonotype was counted a few times. The chain couples TRBV6-2 or TRBV6-3 to TRBJ2-5, with a tentative D call TRBD2 (5 bases). The CDR3 sequence is 13 residues long. Trimming shortened V by 10 bases and J by 3 bases, and 15 bases separated the two germline ends. Germline lookup yields CDR1 MNHEY and CDR2 SVGEGT. DNA of the CDR3: TGTGCCACCCGGACTGGCGTAAAAGAGACCCAGTACTTC. It specifies CATRTGVKETQYF.

There are a few counts of this clonotype. This chain connects TRBV18 to TRBJ2-7; the D gene could be TRBD1 or TRBD2 (5 bases each). This CDR3 contains 12 residues. Germline V CDR1 and CDR2: KGHSH, LQKENI. V shed 6 bases and J shed 6 bases, with 12 bases lying between them. CDR3 in amino acids: CASSRTGGEQYF. The CDR3 region has the DNA TGTGCCAGCTCTCGTACAGGAGGCGAGCAGTACTTC.

This clonotype occurred many times. The chain links TRBV29-1 to TRBJ2-3; D possibly corresponds to TRBD2 (6 bases). This CDR3 comprises 12 residues. Trimming cost V 0 bases and J 8 bases, with 9 bases left between them. From germline, CDR1 is SQVTM and CDR2 ANQGSEA. CDR3 in DNA: TGCAGCGTTGAAGATTCGCGGGGTACGCAGTATTTT. Residues: CSVEDSRGTQYF.

This clonotype turned up a few times. V usage is TRBV12-3 or TRBV12-4 and J usage is TRBJ2-2, with D uncertain. The CDR3 runs to 15 residues. V gave up 2 bases and J gave up 7 bases, with 14 bases separating them. The CDR3 DNA sequence: TGTGCCAGCAGTTTATTGGGCTTCCCGGTCGGGGAGCTGTTTTTT. This codes for CASSLLGFPVGELFF.

The chain links TRBV18 to TRBJ1-5, with D uncertain. CDR3 length: 14 amino acids. Germline V gene lookup returns CDR1 KGHSH and CDR2 LQKENI. Trimming left V 1 base short and J 0 bases short, with 4 bases between. The chain's CDR3 is CASSPRNSNQPQHF. The CDR3 DNA is TGTGCCAGCTCACCACGGAATAGCAATCAGCCCCAGCATTTT.

The chain couples TRBV6-2 or TRBV6-3 to TRBJ2-3; 7 bases line up with TRBD2. Germline V lookup: CDR1 MNHEY, CDR2 SVGEGT. After removal of 2 bases from V and 6 bases from J, the junction contained 5 bases not matched to a gene. The CDR3 is 14 residues long. DNA for the CDR3: TGTGCCAGCAGTTACGGCGGGAGTTTTGATACGCAGTATTTT. Its translation: CASSYGGSFDTQYF.

This clonotype was seen only a few times. The chain links TRBV5-5 to TRBJ2-1; 12 positions agree with TRBD1. CDR1 SGHKS and CDR2 YYEKEE come from the germline V gene (reference sequence). The junction had 4 bases not matched to a gene; V was cut back by 7 bases and J by 8 bases. CDR3 length: 13 amino acids. The CDR3 reads CASLGTGGHEQFF. The CDR3 DNA reads TGTGCCAGCTTAGGGACAGGGGGCCATGAGCAGTTCTTC.

The genes are TRBV7-2 and TRBJ2-3; 8 bases agree with TRBD2. Germline V gene lookup returns CDR1 SGHTA and CDR2 FQGNSA. V shed 6 bases and J 2 bases; nucleotides not matched to a gene: 10. The CDR3 contains 16 residues. CDR3 amino acids: CASSRGRSGATDTQYF. The CDR3 DNA sequence: TGTGCCAGCAGTCGTGGACGTAGCGGGGCCACAGATACGCAGTATTTT.

This clonotype occurred many times. V and J are TRBV21-1 and TRBJ1-1. TRBV21-1 is a pseudogene segment. The CDR3 has 12 residues. CDR3 amino acids: CASTAGNTEAFF. The DNA of the CDR3 is TGTGCCAGCACGGCGGGGAACACTGAAGCTTTCTTT.

The gene calls are TRBV20-1 and TRBJ2-1, with TRBD2 matching 7 bases. Germline CDR1 DFQATT, CDR2 SNEGSKA (reference sequence). This CDR3 region has 12 residues. The V gene end was trimmed by 5 bases and the J gene end by 6 bases; junction bases not matched to a gene: 4. CDR3 sequence (DNA): TGCAGTGCTGGGGGGGACCCCAATGAGCAGTTCTTC. The encoded protein is CSAGGDPNEQFF.